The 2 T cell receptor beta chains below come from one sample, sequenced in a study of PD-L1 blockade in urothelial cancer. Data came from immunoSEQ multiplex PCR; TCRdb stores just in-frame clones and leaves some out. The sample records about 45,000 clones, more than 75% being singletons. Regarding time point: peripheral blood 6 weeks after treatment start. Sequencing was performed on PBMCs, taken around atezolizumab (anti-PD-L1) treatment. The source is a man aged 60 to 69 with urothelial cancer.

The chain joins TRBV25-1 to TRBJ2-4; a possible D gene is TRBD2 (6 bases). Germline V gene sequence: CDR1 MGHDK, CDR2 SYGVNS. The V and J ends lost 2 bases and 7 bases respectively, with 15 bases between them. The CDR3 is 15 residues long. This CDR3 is CASSEKGSGRNIQYF. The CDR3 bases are TGTGCCAGCAGTGAAAAAGGTTCAGGGAGGAACATTCAGTACTTC.

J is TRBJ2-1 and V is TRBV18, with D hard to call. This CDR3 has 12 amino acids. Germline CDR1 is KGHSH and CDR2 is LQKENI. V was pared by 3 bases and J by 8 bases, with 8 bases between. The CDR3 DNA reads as TGTGCCAGCTCACCTCTCTCCGATGAGCAGTTCTTC. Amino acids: CASSPLSDEQFF.